This T cell receptor beta chain is from a study of blood T cell repertoires in COVID-19 (TCRdb year 2020). In terms of the full investigation: Collaborator samples came from the United States, Italy and Spain and covered acute and convalescent phases of COVID-19. The repertoires were released in a freely available public database meant as a resource for research on the immune response to SARS-CoV-2. Subjects who had been exposed to COVID-19, were actively infected with it, or had recovered from it provided the deeply sampled blood TCRbeta repertoires that made up the dataset. Where available, HLA class I and class II types were taken from metadata supplied by the sample provider and were not determined by assay-based typing. The material from the prospective study consisted of cDNA or gDNA derived from T cells, B-cell-depleted T cells, or PBMCs. Samples were obtained from the ongoing ImmuneRACE study (first 160 participants) and from approximately 1,200 subjects provided by 6 global collaborators. Sample metadata almost always included a de-identified subject ID, COVID-19 status, age in years and sex. Overall study results and their limits: The amount of clinical and demographic metadata varied by source and participant and was provided uncurated.

One collaborating source in Seattle enrolled patients during active infection and followed them longitudinally through the course of disease. Each collaborating institution followed its own protocols to collect whole blood in K2EDTA tubes. Collaborator samples were shipped for TCRbeta analysis as frozen whole blood, isolated PBMCs, or DNA extracted from either sample type. A remark on this clone: Its recognized antigen is unknown. Per-base qualities were not stored, and no clone one base away is much larger.

TCRbeta CDR3 regions were amplified from genomic DNA using the immunoSEQ Assay, a bias-controlled multiplex PCR. The original pipeline was this. The number of nucleated cells in each sample was estimated by amplification of reference gene primers within the assay. To quantify the absolute abundance of each unique TCRbeta CDR3 rearrangement, sequence reads were collapsed and filtered. Productive Simpson clonality was computed per sample as the square root of Simpson's diversity index over productive rearrangements. This immuneACCESS table, as held by TCRdb, lists in-frame sequences with V and J called but not all clones. Of the missing ones, under half trace to an unresolved V gene in checked studies; the others have no known cause. V and J calls plus clone size are reproduced from that table; the DNA served to infer D and trimming. The sample yields some 200,000 clones; around four fifths were counted once. The top ten clones comprise 0.85% to 0.95% of the sample.

The CDR3 covers 13 residues, taking in both the cysteine and the phenylalanine. Only the CDR3 part of the read is kept: 39 bases, read in frame from the first base. V gives up 4 bases and J gives up 5 bases, and the segment between their germline ends measures 11 bases. From a lookup of the germline V gene (reference sequence), CDR1 and CDR2 are LNHDA and SQIVND. This clonotype was obtained from a man in his 60s with COVID-19, enrolled during active disease. Sequencing was carried out using peripheral blood. This chain joins TRBV19 to TRBJ1-1; the D gene cannot be resolved reliably. The nucleotide sequence is TGTGCCAGTAGTAACCATCAGAGGACTGAAGCTTTCTTT. Translated, this gives CASSNHQRTEAFF.